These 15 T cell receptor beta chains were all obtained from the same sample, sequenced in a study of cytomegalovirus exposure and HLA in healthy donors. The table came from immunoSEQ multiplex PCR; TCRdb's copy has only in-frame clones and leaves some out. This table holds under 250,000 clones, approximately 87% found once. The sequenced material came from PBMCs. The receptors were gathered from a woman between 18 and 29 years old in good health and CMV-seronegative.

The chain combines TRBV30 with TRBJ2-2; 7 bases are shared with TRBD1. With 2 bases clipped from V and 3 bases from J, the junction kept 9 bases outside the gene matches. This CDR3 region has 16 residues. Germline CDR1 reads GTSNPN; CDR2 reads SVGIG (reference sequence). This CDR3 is CAWSRGGRVDTGELFF. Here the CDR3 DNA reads TGTGCCTGGAGTAGAGGGGGCCGCGTGGACACCGGGGAGCTGTTTTTT.

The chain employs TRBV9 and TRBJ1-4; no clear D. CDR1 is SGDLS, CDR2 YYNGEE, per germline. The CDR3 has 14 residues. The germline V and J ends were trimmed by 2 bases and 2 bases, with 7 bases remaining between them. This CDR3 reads CASSVTGTNEKLFF. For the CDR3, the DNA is TGTGCCAGCAGCGTCACCGGGACTAATGAAAAACTGTTTTTT.

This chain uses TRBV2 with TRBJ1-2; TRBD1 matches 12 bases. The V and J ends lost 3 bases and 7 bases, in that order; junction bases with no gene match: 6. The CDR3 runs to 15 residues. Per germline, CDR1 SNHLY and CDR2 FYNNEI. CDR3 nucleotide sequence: TGTGCCAGCAGTGACGGGGACAGGGGGCTTAGTGGCTACACCTTC. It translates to CASSDGDRGLSGYTF.

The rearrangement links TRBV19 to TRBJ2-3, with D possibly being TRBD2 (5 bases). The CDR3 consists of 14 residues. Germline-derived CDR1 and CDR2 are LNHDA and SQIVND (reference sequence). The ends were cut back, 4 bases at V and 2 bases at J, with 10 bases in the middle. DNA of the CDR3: TGTGCCAGTAGTACCGCCCGGGACACAGATACGCAGTATTTT. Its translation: CASSTARDTDTQYF.

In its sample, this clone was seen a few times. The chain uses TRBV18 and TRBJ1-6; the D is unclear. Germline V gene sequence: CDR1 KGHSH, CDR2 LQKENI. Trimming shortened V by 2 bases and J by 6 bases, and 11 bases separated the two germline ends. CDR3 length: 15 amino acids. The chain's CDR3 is CASSPYVLFNSPLHF. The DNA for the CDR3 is TGTGCCAGCTCACCATACGTACTGTTTAATTCACCCCTCCACTTT. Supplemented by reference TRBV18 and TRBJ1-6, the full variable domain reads NAGVMQNPRHLVRRRGQEARLRCSPMKGHSHVYWYRQLPEEGLKFMVYLQKENIIDESGMPKERFSAEFPKEGPSILRIQQVVRGDSAAYFCASSPYVLFNSPLHFGNGTRLTVT.

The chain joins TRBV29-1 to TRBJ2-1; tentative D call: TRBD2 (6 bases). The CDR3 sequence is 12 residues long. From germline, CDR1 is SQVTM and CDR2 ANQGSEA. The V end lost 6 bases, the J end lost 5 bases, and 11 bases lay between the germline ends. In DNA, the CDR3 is TGCAGCGTCTCGAGCGGGCACAATGAGCAGTTCTTC. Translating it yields CSVSSGHNEQFF.

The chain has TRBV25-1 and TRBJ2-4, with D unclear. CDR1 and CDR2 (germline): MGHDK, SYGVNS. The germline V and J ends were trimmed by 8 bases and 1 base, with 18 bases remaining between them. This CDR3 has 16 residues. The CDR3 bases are TGTGCCAGCCTAAAACCTGAATCTATGGCCAAAAACATTCAGTACTTC. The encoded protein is CASLKPESMAKNIQYF.

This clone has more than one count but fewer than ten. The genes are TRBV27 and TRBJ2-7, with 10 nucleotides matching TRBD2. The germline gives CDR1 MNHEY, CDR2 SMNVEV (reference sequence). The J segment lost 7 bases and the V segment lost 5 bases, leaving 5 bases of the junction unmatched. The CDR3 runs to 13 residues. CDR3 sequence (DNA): TGTGCCAGCAGTCTAGCGGGAGCTCGAGAGCAGTACTTC. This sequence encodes CASSLAGAREQYF.

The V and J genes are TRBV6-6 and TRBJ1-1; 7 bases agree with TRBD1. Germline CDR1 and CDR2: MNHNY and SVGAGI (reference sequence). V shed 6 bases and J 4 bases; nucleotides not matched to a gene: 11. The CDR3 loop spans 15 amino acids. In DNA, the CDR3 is TGTGCCAGCAGCTATACAGGGGAAGGTGGCACTGAAGCTTTCTTT. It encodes CASSYTGEGGTEAFF.

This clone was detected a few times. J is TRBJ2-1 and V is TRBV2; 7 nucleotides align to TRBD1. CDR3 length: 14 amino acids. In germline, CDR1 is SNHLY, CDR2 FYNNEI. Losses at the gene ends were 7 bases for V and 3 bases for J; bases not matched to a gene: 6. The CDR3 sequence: CASKWTGDYNEQFF. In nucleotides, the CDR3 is TGTGCCAGCAAGTGGACAGGAGACTACAATGAGCAGTTCTTC.

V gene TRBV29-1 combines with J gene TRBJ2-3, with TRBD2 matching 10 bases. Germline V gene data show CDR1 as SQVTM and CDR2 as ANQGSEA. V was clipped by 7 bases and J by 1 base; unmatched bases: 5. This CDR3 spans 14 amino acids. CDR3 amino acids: CSDLAGVGTDTQYF. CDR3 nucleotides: TGCAGCGACCTAGCGGGAGTGGGCACAGATACGCAGTATTTT.

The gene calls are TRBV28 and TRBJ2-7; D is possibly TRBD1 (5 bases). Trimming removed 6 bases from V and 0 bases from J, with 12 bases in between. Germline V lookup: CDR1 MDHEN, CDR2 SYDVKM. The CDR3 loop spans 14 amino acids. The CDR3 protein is CASRTIGASYEQYF. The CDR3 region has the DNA TGTGCCAGCAGAACGATAGGGGCCTCCTACGAGCAGTACTTC. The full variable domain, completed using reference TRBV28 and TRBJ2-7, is DVKVTQSSRYLVKRTGEKVFLECVQDMDHENMFWYRQDPGLGLRLIYFSYDVKMKEKGDIPEGYSVSREKKERFSLILESASTNQTSMYLCASRTIGASYEQYFGPGTRLTVT.

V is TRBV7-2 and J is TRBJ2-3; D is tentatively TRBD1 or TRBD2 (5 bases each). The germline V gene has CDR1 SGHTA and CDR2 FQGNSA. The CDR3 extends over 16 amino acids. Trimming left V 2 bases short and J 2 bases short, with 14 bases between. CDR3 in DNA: TGTGCCAGCAGCTTAACTCCGGGACCGCCCACAGATACGCAGTATTTT. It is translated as CASSLTPGPPTDTQYF.

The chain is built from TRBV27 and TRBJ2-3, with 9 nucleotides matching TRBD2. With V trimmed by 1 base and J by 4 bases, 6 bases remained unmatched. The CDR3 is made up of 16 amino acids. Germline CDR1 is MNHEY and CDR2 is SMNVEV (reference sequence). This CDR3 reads CASSLYSGLAPDTQYF. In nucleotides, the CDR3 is TGTGCCAGCAGTTTATATTCGGGACTAGCCCCAGATACGCAGTATTTT.

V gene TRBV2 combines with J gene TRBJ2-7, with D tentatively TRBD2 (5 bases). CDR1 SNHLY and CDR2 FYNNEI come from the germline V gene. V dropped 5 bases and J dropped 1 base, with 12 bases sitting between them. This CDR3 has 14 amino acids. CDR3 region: CASSRISASYEQYF. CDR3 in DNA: TGTGCCAGCAGTAGAATTAGCGCTTCCTACGAGCAGTACTTC.